This TCR beta chain came from a study of blood T cell repertoires in COVID-19. Turning to the study itself: Sources were T cells, B-cell-depleted T cells, or PBMCs; the material itself was cDNA or gDNA.

Study members were between roughly 18 and 89 years old and lived in some 22 US regions. There are 13 residues in the CDR3. Germline CDR1 and CDR2: SNHLY and FYNNEI. V lost 4 bases and J lost 7; bases outside the gene matches: 6. Authors' processing steps: Researchers report that nucleated cell counts were estimated from reference gene primer amplification. Using immunoSEQ multiplex PCR, the repertoire was profiled, and TCRdb retains in-frame clones only, with some absent. The V and J calls and the clone size are those of that table, but D and trimming were determined from the DNA. The sample lists roughly 430,000 clones; over 75% were seen once.

This TCR came from a woman in her thirties or forties with acute COVID-19. This sequence joins TRBV2 and TRBJ1-2; 7 bases are a match to TRBD1. The sample taken for sequencing was PBMCs or T cells enriched from blood (not recorded which). The CDR3 is CASSVQGMRGYTF. The DNA for the CDR3 is TGTGCCAGCAGTGTACAGGGGATGCGTGGCTACACCTTC.